This T cell receptor (beta chain) was sequenced for a study of T cells after yellow fever vaccination. Study-wide background: Each low-cell-number fraction was prepared by means of SMART-Seq v4 Ultra Low Input. Study-wide results and caveats: It was the secondary response that reached its peak faster, day 5 versus 15, but it was weaker. Detected again after the booster were most primary-vaccination clones, at roughly 95% CD4 and approximately 90% CD8.

A single record per CDR3 protein comes from TCRdb applying MiXCR to the 5' RACE reads. The sample contains some 160,000 distinct CDR3 sequences, about a tenth of which appear only once. This clonotype was recorded a few times. The antigen remains undetermined. Germline CDR1 and CDR2: MDHEN and SYDVKM. Losses at the gene ends were 5 bases for V and 7 bases for J; bases not matched to a gene: 10. The CDR3 has 16 residues. The starting material was CD8+ T cells sorted from PBMCs, obtained 45 days after the yellow fever booster vaccination. This chain links TRBV28 with TRBJ2-1; the match to TRBD2 covers 11 bases. The clonotype originates from a man aged 18 to 35 who received the YFV17D yellow fever vaccine. The chain's CDR3 is CASSTTSGAWENEQFF. The CDR3, as DNA: TGTGCCAGCAGTACGACTAGCGGGGCATGGGAGAATGAGCAGTTCTTC.